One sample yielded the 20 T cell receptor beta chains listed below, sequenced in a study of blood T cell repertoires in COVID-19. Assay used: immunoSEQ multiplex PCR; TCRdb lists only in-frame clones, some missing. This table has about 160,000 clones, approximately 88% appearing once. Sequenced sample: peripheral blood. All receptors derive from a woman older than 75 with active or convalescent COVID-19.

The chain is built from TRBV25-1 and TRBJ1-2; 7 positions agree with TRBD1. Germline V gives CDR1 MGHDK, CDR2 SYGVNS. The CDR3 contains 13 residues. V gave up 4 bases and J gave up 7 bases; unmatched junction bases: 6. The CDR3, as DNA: TGTGCCAGCAGTGTCACAGGGGCGGGTGGCTACACCTTC. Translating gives CASSVTGAGGYTF.

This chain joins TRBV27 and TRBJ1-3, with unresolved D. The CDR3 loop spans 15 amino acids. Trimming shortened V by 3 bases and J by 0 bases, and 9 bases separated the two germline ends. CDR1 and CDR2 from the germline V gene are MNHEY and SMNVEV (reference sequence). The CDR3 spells CASSFQVSSGNTIYF. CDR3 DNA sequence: TGTGCCAGCAGTTTCCAGGTTAGCTCTGGAAACACCATATATTTT.

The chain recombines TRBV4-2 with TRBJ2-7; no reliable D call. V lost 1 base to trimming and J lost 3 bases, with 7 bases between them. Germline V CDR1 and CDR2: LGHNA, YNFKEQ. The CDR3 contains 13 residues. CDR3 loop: CASSQVGSYEQYF. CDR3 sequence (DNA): TGTGCCAGCAGCCAAGTGGGCAGCTACGAGCAGTACTTC.

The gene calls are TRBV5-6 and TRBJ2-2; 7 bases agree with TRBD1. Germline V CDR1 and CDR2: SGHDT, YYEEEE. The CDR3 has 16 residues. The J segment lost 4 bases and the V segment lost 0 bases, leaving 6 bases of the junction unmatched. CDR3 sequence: CASSLGSTGLTGELFF. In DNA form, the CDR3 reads TGTGCCAGCAGCTTGGGGTCGACAGGGCTCACCGGGGAGCTGTTTTTT.

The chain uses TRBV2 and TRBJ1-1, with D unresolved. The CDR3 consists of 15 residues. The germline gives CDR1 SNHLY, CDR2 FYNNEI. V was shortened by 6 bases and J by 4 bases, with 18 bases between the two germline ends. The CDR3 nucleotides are TGTGCCAGCAGGGAGAGGGTCTATGGGAGCACTGAAGCTTTCTTT. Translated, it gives CASRERVYGSTEAFF.

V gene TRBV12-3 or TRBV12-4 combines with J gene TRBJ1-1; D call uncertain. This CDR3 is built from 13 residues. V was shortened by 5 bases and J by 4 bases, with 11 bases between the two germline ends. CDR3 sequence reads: CASSLKGVTEAFF. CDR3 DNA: TGTGCCAGCAGTCTCAAGGGAGTCACTGAAGCTTTCTTT.

CDR3 DNA: TGTGCCAGCAGCTTTTACAGGGACACTGAAGCTTTCTTT. Translating it yields CASSFYRDTEAFF. This chain connects TRBV11-3 to TRBJ1-1; D is perhaps TRBD1 (6 bases). Between the trimmed V and J ends, which lost 3 bases and 3 bases, there was a span of 8 bases. Looked up from germline, CDR1 is SGHNT and CDR2 is YENEEA. The CDR3 is 13 residues long.

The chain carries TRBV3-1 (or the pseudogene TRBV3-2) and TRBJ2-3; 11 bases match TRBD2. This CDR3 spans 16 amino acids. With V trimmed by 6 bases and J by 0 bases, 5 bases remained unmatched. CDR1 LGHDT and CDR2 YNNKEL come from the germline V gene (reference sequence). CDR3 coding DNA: TGTGCCAGCAGTCGAACTAGCGGGGGTAGCACAGATACGCAGTATTTT. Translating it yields CASSRTSGGSTDTQYF.

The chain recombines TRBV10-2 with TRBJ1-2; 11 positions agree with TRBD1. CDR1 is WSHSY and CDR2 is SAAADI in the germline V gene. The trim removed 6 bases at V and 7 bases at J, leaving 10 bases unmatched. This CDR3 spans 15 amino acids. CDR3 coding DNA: TGCGCCAGCAGCGCCCGGGACAGGGGGAGATTTGGCTACACCTTC. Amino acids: CASSARDRGRFGYTF.

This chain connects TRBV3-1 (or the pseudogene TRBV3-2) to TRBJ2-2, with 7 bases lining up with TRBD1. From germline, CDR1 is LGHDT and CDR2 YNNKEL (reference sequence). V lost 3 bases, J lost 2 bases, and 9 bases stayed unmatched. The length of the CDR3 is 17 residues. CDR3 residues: CASSQHLQGINTGELFF. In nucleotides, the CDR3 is TGTGCCAGCAGCCAGCATCTACAGGGGATAAACACCGGGGAGCTGTTTTTT.

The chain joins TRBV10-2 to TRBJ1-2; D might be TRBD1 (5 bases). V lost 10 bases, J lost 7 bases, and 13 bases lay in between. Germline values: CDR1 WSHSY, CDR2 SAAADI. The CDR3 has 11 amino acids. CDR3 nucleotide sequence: TGCGCCATATCGGGGGTTGGTGGCTACACCTTC. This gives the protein CAISGVGGYTF.

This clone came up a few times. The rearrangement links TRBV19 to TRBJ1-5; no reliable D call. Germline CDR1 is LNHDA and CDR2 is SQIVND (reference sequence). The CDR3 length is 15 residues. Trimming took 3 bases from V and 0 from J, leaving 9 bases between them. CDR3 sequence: CASSMADFSNQPQHF. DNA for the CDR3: TGTGCCAGTAGTATGGCAGATTTTAGCAATCAGCCCCAGCATTTT.

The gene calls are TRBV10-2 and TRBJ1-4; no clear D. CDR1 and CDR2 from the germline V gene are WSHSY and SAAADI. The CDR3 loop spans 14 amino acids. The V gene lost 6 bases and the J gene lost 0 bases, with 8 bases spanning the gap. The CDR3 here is CASSLFATNEKLFF. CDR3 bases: TGCGCCAGCAGCCTCTTTGCAACTAATGAAAAACTGTTTTTT.

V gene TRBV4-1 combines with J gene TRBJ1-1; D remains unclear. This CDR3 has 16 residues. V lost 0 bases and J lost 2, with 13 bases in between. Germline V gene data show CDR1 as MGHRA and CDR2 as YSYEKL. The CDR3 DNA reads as TGCGCCAGCAGCCAAGATAGAGGCAGTCCTAACACTGAAGCTTTCTTT. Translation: CASSQDRGSPNTEAFF.

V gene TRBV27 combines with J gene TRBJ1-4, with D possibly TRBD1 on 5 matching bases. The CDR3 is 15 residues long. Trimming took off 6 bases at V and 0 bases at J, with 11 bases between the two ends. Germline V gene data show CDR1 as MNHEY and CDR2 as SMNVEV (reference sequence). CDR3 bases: TGTGCCAGCAGGTCCCGGACATCAACTAATGAAAAACTGTTTTTT. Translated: CASRSRTSTNEKLFF.

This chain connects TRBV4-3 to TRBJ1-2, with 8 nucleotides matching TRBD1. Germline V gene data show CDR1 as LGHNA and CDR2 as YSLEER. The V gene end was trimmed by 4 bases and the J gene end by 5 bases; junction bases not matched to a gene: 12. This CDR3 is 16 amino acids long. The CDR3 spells CASSLEADRVLYGYTF. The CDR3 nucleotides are TGCGCCAGCAGCCTCGAGGCGGACAGGGTTTTATATGGCTACACCTTC.

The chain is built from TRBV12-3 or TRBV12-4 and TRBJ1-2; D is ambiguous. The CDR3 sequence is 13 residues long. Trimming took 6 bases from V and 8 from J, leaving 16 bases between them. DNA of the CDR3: TGTGCCAGCAGCTGGCTGGGAGGGAGCGGCTACACCTTC. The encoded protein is CASSWLGGSGYTF.

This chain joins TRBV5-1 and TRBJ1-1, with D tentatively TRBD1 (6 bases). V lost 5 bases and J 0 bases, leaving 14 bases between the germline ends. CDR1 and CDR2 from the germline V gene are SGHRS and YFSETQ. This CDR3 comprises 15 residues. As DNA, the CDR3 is TGCGCCAGCAGATCTTCAGGGGTTATGAACACTGAAGCTTTCTTT. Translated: CASRSSGVMNTEAFF.

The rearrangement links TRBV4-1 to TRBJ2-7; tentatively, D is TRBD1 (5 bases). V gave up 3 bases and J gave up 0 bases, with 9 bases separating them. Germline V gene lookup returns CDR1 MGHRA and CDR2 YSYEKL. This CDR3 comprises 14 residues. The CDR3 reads CASSQGLLSYEQYF. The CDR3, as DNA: TGCGCCAGCAGCCAGGGGCTACTCTCCTACGAGCAGTACTTC.

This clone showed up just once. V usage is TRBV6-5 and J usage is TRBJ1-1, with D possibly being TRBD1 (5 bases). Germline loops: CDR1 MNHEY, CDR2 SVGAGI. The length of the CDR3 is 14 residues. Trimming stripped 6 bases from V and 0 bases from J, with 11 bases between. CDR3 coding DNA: TGTGCCAGCAGCAGACAGTTCATGAACACTGAAGCTTTCTTT. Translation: CASSRQFMNTEAFF.